Detailed here is one TCR beta chain. Primers for the PCR totalled 60 Vbeta and 13 Jbeta. Data came from immunoSEQ multiplex PCR; TCRdb stores just in-frame clones and leaves some out. Of some 190,000 clones listed, about 80% were seen once; the top ten hold 1.5% to 2%. This sample stems from a study of cytomegalovirus exposure and HLA in healthy donors. Trimming took off 7 bases at V and 1 base at J, with 13 bases between the two ends. The CDR3 runs 15 residues. Germline loops: CDR1 SNHLY, CDR2 FYNNEI. What was sequenced was PBMCs. This TCR derives from a woman aged 25 to 39 in good health and CMV-seronegative. The rearrangement links TRBV2 to TRBJ1-4; possibly TRBD1 for D (6 bases). CDR3 in amino acids: CASTHRDVTNEKLFF. The CDR3 DNA follows: TGTGCCAGCACCCACAGGGACGTAACTAATGAAAAACTGTTTTTT.